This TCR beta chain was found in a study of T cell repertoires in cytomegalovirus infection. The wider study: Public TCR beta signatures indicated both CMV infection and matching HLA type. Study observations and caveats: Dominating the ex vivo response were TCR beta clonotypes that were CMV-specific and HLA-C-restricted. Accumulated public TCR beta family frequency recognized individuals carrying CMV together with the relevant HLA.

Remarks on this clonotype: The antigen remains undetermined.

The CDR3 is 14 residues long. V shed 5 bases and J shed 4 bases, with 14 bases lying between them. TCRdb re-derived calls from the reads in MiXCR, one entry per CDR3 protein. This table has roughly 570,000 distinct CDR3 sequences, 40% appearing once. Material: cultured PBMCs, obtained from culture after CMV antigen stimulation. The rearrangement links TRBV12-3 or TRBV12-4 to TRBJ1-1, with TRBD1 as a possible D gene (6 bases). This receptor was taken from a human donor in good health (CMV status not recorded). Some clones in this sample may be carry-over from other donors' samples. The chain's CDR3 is CASSPQGRGTEAFF. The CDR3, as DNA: TGTGCCAGCAGTCCACAGGGTAGGGGCACTGAAGCTTTCTTT.